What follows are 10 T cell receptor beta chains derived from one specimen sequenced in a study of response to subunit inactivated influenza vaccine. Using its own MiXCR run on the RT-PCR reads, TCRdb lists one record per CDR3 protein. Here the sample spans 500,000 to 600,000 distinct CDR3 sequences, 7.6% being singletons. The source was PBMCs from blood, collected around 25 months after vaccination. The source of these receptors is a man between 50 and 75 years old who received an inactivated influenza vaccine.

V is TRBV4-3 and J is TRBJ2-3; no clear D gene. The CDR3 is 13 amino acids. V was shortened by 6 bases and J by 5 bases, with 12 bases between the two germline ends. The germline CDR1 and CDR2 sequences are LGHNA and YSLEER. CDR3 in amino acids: CASRPPWGDTQYF. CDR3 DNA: TGCGCCAGCAGACCCCCTTGGGGAGATACGCAGTATTTT.

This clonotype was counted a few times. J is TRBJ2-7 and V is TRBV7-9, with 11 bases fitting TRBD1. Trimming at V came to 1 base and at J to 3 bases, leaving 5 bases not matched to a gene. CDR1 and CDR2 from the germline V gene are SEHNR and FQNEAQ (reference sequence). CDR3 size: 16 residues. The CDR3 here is CASSLDPGQGGYEQYF. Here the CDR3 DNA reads TGTGCCAGCAGCTTAGACCCGGGACAGGGGGGCTACGAGCAGTACTTC.

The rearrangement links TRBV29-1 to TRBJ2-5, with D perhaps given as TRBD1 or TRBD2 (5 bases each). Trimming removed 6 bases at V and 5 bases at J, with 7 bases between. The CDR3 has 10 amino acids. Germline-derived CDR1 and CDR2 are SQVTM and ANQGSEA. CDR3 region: CSVGPETQYF. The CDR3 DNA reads TGCAGCGTGGGACCGGAGACCCAGTACTTC. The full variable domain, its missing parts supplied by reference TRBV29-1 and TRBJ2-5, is SAVISQKPSRDICQRGTSLTIQCQVDSQVTMMFWYRQQPGQSLTLIATANQGSEATYESGFVIDKFPISRPNLTFSTLTVSNMSPEDSSIYLCSVGPETQYFGPGTRLLVL.

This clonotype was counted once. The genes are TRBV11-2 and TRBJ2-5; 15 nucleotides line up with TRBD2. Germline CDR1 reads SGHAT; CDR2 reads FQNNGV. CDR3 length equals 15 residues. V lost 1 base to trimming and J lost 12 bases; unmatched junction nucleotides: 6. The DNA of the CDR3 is TGTGCCAGCAGCTTAGCCGGGACTAGCGGGAGGCGGGAGTACTTC. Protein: CASSLAGTSGRREYF.

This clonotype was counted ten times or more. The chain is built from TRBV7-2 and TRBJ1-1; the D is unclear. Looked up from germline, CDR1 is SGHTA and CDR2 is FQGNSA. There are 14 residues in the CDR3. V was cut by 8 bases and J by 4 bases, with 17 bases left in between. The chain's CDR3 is CASRIPSARTEAFF. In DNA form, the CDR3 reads TGTGCCAGCCGCATTCCATCGGCGCGCACTGAAGCTTTCTTT.

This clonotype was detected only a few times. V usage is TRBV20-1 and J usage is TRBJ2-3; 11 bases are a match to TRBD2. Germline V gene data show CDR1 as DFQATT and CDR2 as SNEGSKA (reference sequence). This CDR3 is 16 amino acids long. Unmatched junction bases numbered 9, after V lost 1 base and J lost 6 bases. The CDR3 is CSARGWLAGGGDTQYF. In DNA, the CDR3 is TGCAGTGCTAGAGGGTGGCTAGCGGGGGGAGGCGATACGCAGTATTTT.

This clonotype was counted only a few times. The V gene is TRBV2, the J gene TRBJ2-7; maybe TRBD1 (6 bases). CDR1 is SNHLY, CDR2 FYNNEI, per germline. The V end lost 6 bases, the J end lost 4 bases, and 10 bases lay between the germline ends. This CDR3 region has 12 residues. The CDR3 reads CASRQGVYEQYF. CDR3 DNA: TGTGCCAGCAGACAGGGAGTGTACGAGCAGTACTTC. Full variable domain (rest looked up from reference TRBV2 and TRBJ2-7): EPEVTQTPSHQVTQMGQEVILRCVPISNHLYFYWYRQILGQKVEFLVSFYNNEISEKSEIFDDQFSVERPDGSNFTLKIRSTKLEDSAMYFCASRQGVYEQYFGPGTRLTVT.

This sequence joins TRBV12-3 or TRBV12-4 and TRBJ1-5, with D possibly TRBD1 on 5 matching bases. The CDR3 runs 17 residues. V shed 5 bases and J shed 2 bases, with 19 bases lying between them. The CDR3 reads CASSPRREGARNQPQHF. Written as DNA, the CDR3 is TGTGCCAGCAGTCCCCGCCGTGAAGGGGCTCGCAATCAGCCCCAGCATTTT.

CDR3 protein: CASSPQRENTDTQYF. CDR3 nucleotide sequence: TGTGCCAGCAGCCCCCAGCGGGAGAACACAGATACGCAGTATTTT. The chain is built from TRBV13 and TRBJ2-3, with 8 positions matching TRBD2. Trimming removed 5 bases from V and 2 bases from J; junction bases left unmatched: 6. This CDR3 spans 15 amino acids. Germline V lookup: CDR1 PRHDT, CDR2 FYEKMQ (reference sequence).

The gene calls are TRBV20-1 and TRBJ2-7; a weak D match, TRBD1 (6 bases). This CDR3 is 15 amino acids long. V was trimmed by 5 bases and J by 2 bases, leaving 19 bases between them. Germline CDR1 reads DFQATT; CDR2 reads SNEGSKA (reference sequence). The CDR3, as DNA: TGCAGTGCTTATCTTAGGGGGATTCATACCTACGAGCAGTACTTC. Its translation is CSAYLRGIHTYEQYF.